Listed here are 10 T cell receptor beta chains from one sample, sequenced in a study of blood T cell repertoires in COVID-19. Data came from immunoSEQ multiplex PCR; TCRdb stores just in-frame clones and leaves some out. The data contain about 270,000 clones, nearly 90% of them singletons. The sequenced sample consisted of PBMCs or T cells enriched from blood (not recorded which). Receptor source: a woman aged 25 to 45 who had recovered from COVID-19.

V and J are TRBV7-2 and TRBJ2-7; D remains unclear. The CDR3 has 11 amino acids. Germline assignment: CDR1 SGHTA and CDR2 FQGNSA. Between the trimmed V and J ends, which lost 5 bases and 3 bases, there was a span of 5 bases. The CDR3 DNA reads TGTGCCAGCAGCGTACTCTACGAGCAGTACTTC. Encoded protein: CASSVLYEQYF.

This rearrangement joins TRBV5-1 to TRBJ1-5, with TRBD1 identical over 7 bases. After removal of 0 bases from V and 8 bases from J, the junction contained 8 bases not matched to a gene. Germline CDR1 SGHRS, CDR2 YFSETQ. The CDR3 length is 15 residues. The CDR3 region is CASSLGDEGAEPQHF. CDR3 in DNA: TGCGCCAGCAGCTTGGGGGACGAGGGGGCTGAGCCCCAGCATTTT.

V is TRBV5-4 and J is TRBJ2-2; D possibly corresponds to TRBD2 (6 bases). This CDR3 region has 16 residues. V lost 0 bases, J lost 5 bases, and 14 bases lay in between. Per the germline V gene, CDR1 is SGHNT and CDR2 is YYREEE (reference sequence). The CDR3: CASSLAQRRGTGELFF. The CDR3 DNA is TGTGCCAGCAGCTTGGCCCAGCGGAGGGGAACCGGGGAGCTGTTTTTT.

The chain couples TRBV5-4 to TRBJ1-2; weak D call: TRBD1 (5 bases). The V end was cut by 8 bases, the J end by 0 bases, with 17 bases between. The CDR3 covers 15 residues. Germline loops: CDR1 SGHNT, CDR2 YYREEE (reference sequence). The CDR3 loop reads CASGPGEGANYGYTF. CDR3 nucleotide sequence: TGTGCCAGTGGGCCGGGGGAGGGCGCTAACTATGGCTACACCTTC.

The chain joins TRBV4-1 to TRBJ2-1; 8 nucleotides agree with TRBD2. The CDR3 contains 13 residues. The V gene's germline CDR1 is MGHRA and CDR2 YSYEKL. The ends lost 4 bases at V and 6 bases at J; junction bases unmatched: 2. This CDR3 reads CASSPGTSNEQFF. DNA of the CDR3: TGCGCCAGCAGCCCTGGGACTAGCAATGAGCAGTTCTTC.

V and J are TRBV27 and TRBJ1-6; D call uncertain. The CDR3 covers 13 residues. The V gene's germline CDR1 is MNHEY and CDR2 SMNVEV (reference sequence). Trimming cost V 5 bases and J 7 bases, with 9 bases left between them. CDR3: CASSQRVNSPLHF. CDR3 nucleotides: TGTGCCAGCAGTCAGAGGGTAAATTCACCCCTCCACTTT.

The chain joins TRBV5-4 to TRBJ2-5, with a possible D match to TRBD2 (6 bases). The CDR3 has 16 residues. Between the trimmed V and J ends, which lost 0 bases and 5 bases, there was a span of 17 bases. The germline gives CDR1 SGHNT, CDR2 YYREEE (reference sequence). The CDR3 DNA sequence: TGTGCCAGCAGCTTGGCCAAGCGGGCCTCCAGTGAGACCCAGTACTTC. Protein sequence: CASSLAKRASSETQYF.

V is TRBV27 and J is TRBJ2-7, with D perhaps matching TRBD1 (5 bases). V was cut by 5 bases and J by 5 bases, with 16 bases left in between. There are 14 residues in the CDR3. The germline CDR1 and CDR2 sequences are MNHEY and SMNVEV (reference sequence). CDR3 bases: TGTGCCAGCAGTCCCAGCAGGGCTGCTGACGAGCAGTACTTC. Protein product: CASSPSRAADEQYF.

This chain links TRBV27 with TRBJ2-3, with 7 bases that match TRBD2. This CDR3 spans 16 amino acids. In germline, CDR1 is MNHEY, CDR2 SMNVEV (reference sequence). The ends lost 3 bases at V and 7 bases at J; junction bases unmatched: 13. The CDR3 DNA follows: TGTGCCAGCAGTTTGCGTGGTAGCGGGCAAGGATATACGCAGTATTTT. The encoded protein is CASSLRGSGQGYTQYF.

The chain links TRBV28 to TRBJ1-4, with TRBD1 matching over 7 bases. CDR1 is MDHEN and CDR2 is SYDVKM in the germline V gene. This CDR3 comprises 20 residues. With V trimmed by 4 bases and J by 4 bases, 21 bases remained unmatched. For the CDR3, the DNA is TGTGCCAGCAGTTCACTGGCCCTGCCGGCAATGGGACAGAATAATGAAAAACTGTTTTTT. Amino acids: CASSSLALPAMGQNNEKLFF.